The clone carrying this TCR beta chain was recorded a few times. Its specificity is unknown. The TCR beta CDR3 regions underwent amplification from RNA transcripts. The workflow started with a first-round RT-PCR run with HTBI primers and then moved on to a second-round multiplex PCR. Each CDR3 protein gets one entry after TCRdb re-called the multiplex PCR reads with MiXCR. The sample has over 650,000 distinct CDR3 sequences, over 40% seen once; the top ten hold 3% to 3.5%. This CDR3 has 17 amino acids. V shed 1 base, J shed 2 bases, and the junction held 9 bases outside the gene matches. CDR1 and CDR2 from the germline V gene are KGHDR and SFDVKD. Active ophthalmopathy (CAS at least 3, NOSPECS at least 4), lasting under 3 months. The data were obtained in a study of Graves' ophthalmopathy and Graves' hyperthyroidism. Study-wide findings and caveats: The model flagged ophthalmopathy progression at roughly 70% sensitivity and 72% to 85% specificity. Blood repertoires reportedly contained most expanded thyroid clonotypes above 0.001 frequency.

The sample comprised peripheral blood. The sequence came from an adult man with Graves' ophthalmopathy. The chain combines TRBV24-1 with TRBJ2-5; 7 bases line up with TRBD2. CDR3 in DNA: TGTGCCACCAGTGATTTCTCCTGGGGGGGGTTACAAGAGACCCAGTACTTC. Translated, it gives CATSDFSWGGLQETQYF.